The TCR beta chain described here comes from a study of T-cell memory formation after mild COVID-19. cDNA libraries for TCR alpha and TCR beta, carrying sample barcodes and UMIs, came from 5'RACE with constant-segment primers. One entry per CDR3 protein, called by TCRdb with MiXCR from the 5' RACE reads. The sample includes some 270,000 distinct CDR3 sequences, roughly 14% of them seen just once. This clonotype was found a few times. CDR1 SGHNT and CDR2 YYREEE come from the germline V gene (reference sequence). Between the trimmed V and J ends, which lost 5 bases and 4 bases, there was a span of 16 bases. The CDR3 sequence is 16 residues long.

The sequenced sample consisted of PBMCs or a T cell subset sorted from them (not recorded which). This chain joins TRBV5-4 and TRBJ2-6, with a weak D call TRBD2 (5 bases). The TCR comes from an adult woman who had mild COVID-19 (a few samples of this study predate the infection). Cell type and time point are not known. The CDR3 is CASSPGSGDGANVLTF. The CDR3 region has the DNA TGTGCCAGCAGTCCGGGCAGCGGTGACGGGGCCAACGTCCTGACTTTC.